This is a list of T cell receptor beta chains from one sample in a study of regulatory T cells in long-lasting Graves disease. One entry per CDR3 protein, called by TCRdb with MiXCR from the multiplex PCR reads. The sample shows about 310,000 distinct CDR3 sequences, over 15% of them seen only once. Sequences were derived from peripheral blood mononuclear cells (PBMCs), sampled at new diagnosis, from a patient treated with antithyroid drugs. The receptors here all came from a female donor with Graves disease. Each CDR3 is given with its conserved first and last residue. A D gene is named only where the DNA matches it firmly. Size values are once, few and many counts, or a class for expanded clones, and some rows have none.

DNA: TGTGCCTGGAGTGTAATTGGCGGGGGGAGCTCCTACGAGCAGTACTTC
CDR3: CAWSVIGGGSSYEQYF
V: TRBV30
size: many
D: TRBD2
J: TRBJ2-7

DNA: TGTGCCACCAGCGACAGACAGGGGGTTACGGAGGAGACCCAGTACTTC
CDR3: CATSDRQGVTEETQYF
V: TRBV24-1
size: many
D: TRBD1
J: TRBJ2-5

DNA: TGTGCCAGCAGTTACTCCTACAAGGAAGTTGAGACCCAGTACTTC
CDR3: CASSYSYKEVETQYF
V: TRBV6-5
size: many
D: .
J: TRBJ2-5

DNA: TGTGCCAGCAGTTTAGTCGGGGAGAACAATGAGCAGTTCTTC
CDR3: CASSLVGENNEQFF
V: TRBV12-3/TRBV12-4
size: many
D: .
J: TRBJ2-1

DNA: TGCGCCAGCAGCTTGGAAGGTAGCGGGACCGGGGAGCTGTTTTTT
CDR3: CASSLEGSGTGELFF
V: TRBV5-1
size: few
D: TRBD2
J: TRBJ2-2

DNA: TGTGCCAGCAGACGACAGTATGGGGACACTGAAGCTTTCTTT
CDR3: CASRRQYGDTEAFF
V: TRBV5-4
size: .
D: .
J: TRBJ1-1

DNA: TGTGCCAGCAGCCCGGGACTAGCGGGACCCGGGTCCGATGAGCAGTTCTTC
CDR3: CASSPGLAGPGSDEQFF
V: TRBV11-3
size: many
D: TRBD2
J: TRBJ2-1

DNA: TGTGCCATCACCCCCCAAGTAGCGGGAGGCCCCAATGAGCAGTTCTTC
CDR3: CAITPQVAGGPNEQFF
V: TRBV10-3
size: many
D: TRBD2
J: TRBJ2-1

DNA: TGCGCCAGCAGTGATTTTGCTAGCGGGACCTACGAGCAGTACTTC
CDR3: CASSDFASGTYEQYF
V: TRBV10-2
size: .
D: TRBD2
J: TRBJ2-7

DNA: TGTGCCAGCAGTGTTCAGACTAGCGGGAGAGATAGTGATACGCAGTATTTT
CDR3: CASSVQTSGRDSDTQYF
V: TRBV12-3/TRBV12-4
size: many
D: TRBD2
J: TRBJ2-3

DNA: TGTGCCAGTAGTCTCACTACCGGGACAGGCCAAAGCGGGAAATTCGGGGAGCTGTTTTTT
CDR3: CASSLTTGTGQSGKFGELFF
V: TRBV19
size: many
D: .
J: TRBJ2-2

DNA: TGTGCCAGCAGCTCAAGGACTAGCGGGAGAGAGCAGTACTTC
CDR3: CASSSRTSGREQYF
V: TRBV7-2
size: .
D: TRBD2
J: TRBJ2-7

DNA: TGTGCCAGCAGTTATGAGCGGGAGATCGAGACCCAGTACTTC
CDR3: CASSYEREIETQYF
V: TRBV28
size: many
D: TRBD2
J: TRBJ2-5

DNA: TGTGCCTGGAGGCCGACTAGAAGGGGCTACAATGAGCAGTTCTTC
CDR3: CAWRPTRRGYNEQFF
V: TRBV30
size: many
D: .
J: TRBJ2-1

DNA: TGTGCCAGCAGTGACAGACAGGGCAATGAGCAGTTCTTC
CDR3: CASSDRQGNEQFF
V: TRBV2
size: .
D: TRBD1
J: TRBJ2-1

DNA: TGTGCCAGCTCACCACGTCAGACGAGCTCCTACAATGAGCAGTTCTTC
CDR3: CASSPRQTSSYNEQFF
V: TRBV18
size: few
D: .
J: TRBJ2-1

DNA: TGTGTCAGCAGTTTCCAGGGCCAAATGAATGAGCAGTTCTTC
CDR3: CVSSFQGQMNEQFF
V: TRBV12-3/TRBV12-4
size: once
D: .
J: TRBJ2-1

DNA: TGTGCCAGCAGCCCGGGACTACGAGCCTACGAGCAGCACTTC
CDR3: CASSPGLRAYEQHF
V: TRBV14
size: .
D: TRBD2
J: TRBJ2-7

DNA: TGTGCCAGTAGTATAAGTGCAGGGGGTACTGAAGCTTTCTTT
CDR3: CASSISAGGTEAFF
V: TRBV19
size: many
D: TRBD1
J: TRBJ1-1

DNA: TGTGCCAGCAGCCAACCGGGAGGCAATGAGCAGTTCTTC
CDR3: CASSQPGGNEQFF
V: TRBV11-2
size: .
D: TRBD2
J: TRBJ2-1

DNA: TGTGCCAGCAGACGACAGCAAAACTACGAGCAGTACTTC
CDR3: CASRRQQNYEQYF
V: TRBV6-1
size: many
D: .
J: TRBJ2-7

DNA: TGTGCCACCAGCAGAGATCGAACTAGCGGGTGGCCCTACGAGCAGTACTTC
CDR3: CATSRDRTSGWPYEQYF
V: TRBV15
size: many
D: TRBD2
J: TRBJ2-7

DNA: TGTGCCAGTGGGAGGGGGCGTTCTGAAGCTTTCTTT
CDR3: CASGRGRSEAFF
V: TRBV27
size: many
D: TRBD1
J: TRBJ1-1

DNA: TGTGCCACTTCCCGGAGCGGGAGAGCCCAAGAGACCCAGTACTTC
CDR3: CATSRSGRAQETQYF
V: TRBV28
size: many
D: TRBD2
J: TRBJ2-5

DNA: TGTGCCAGCAGTTTAGGACAGAGCCAAGAGACCCAGTACTTC
CDR3: CASSLGQSQETQYF
V: TRBV27
size: many
D: .
J: TRBJ2-5

DNA: TGTGCCAGCAGGGTCGGGGATTTCGCCAATGAGCAGTTCTTC
CDR3: CASRVGDFANEQFF
V: TRBV2
size: many
D: .
J: TRBJ2-1

DNA: TGTGCCAGCAGCCCAGTTAGGGGGGGTCACAATGAGCAGTTCTTC
CDR3: CASSPVRGGHNEQFF
V: TRBV11-2
size: many
D: .
J: TRBJ2-1

DNA: TGTGCCAGCAGTTTAGGAGCAAACTATGGCTACACCTTC
CDR3: CASSLGANYGYTF
V: TRBV28
size: many
D: .
J: TRBJ1-2

DNA: TGTGCCAGCAGTGAAACAGGGGTTGAGGATACGCAGTATTTT
CDR3: CASSETGVEDTQYF
V: TRBV2
size: many
D: TRBD1
J: TRBJ2-3

DNA: TGTGCTAGTGGCAGCGGGAAGAGCTCCTACAATGAGCAGTTCTTC
CDR3: CASGSGKSSYNEQFF
V: TRBV12-5
size: many
D: TRBD2
J: TRBJ2-1

DNA: TGTGCCAGCAGCCCAGAAGCAGGGAGTTGGAGCACTGAAGCTTTCTTT
CDR3: CASSPEAGSWSTEAFF
V: TRBV9
size: many
D: .
J: TRBJ1-1

DNA: TGTGCCAGCTCACCCGGGACAGGCCAGCCCCAGCATTTT
CDR3: CASSPGTGQPQHF
V: TRBV18
size: many
D: TRBD1
J: TRBJ1-5

DNA: TGTGCCAGCAGTTTGGGCTCTGGGGCCAACGTCCTGACTTTC
CDR3: CASSLGSGANVLTF
V: TRBV28
size: many
D: .
J: TRBJ2-6

DNA: TGTGCCAGCGCCCGGGGCGGGGGGACTGAAGCTTTCTTT
CDR3: CASARGGGTEAFF
V: TRBV6-1
size: many
D: .
J: TRBJ1-1

DNA: TGTGCCAGCAGTCCAACCGACGGACAGGGGGCTCACGAGCAGTACTTC
CDR3: CASSPTDGQGAHEQYF
V: TRBV12-3/TRBV12-4
size: .
D: TRBD1
J: TRBJ2-7

DNA: TGCAGTGCTAATAGTGCCTTGACCGGCACAGATACGCAGTATTTT
CDR3: CSANSALTGTDTQYF
V: TRBV20-1
size: many
D: .
J: TRBJ2-3

DNA: TGTGCCAGCAGGCACCCGGGACAGAGAATCTACGAGCAGTACTTC
CDR3: CASRHPGQRIYEQYF
V: TRBV2
size: many
D: TRBD1
J: TRBJ2-7

DNA: TGTGCCAGCAGAGTTCTAGGGGCGGGACAGGGGATCGGCGAGCAGTACTTC
CDR3: CASRVLGAGQGIGEQYF
V: TRBV27
size: many
D: TRBD1
J: TRBJ2-7

DNA: TGTGCTAGTGGTTTCGGCTCCAATGAGCGGTTCTTC
CDR3: CASGFGSNERFF
V: TRBV12-5
size: .
D: .
J: TRBJ2-1

DNA: TGTGCCAGCAGCCTACGAGGATCAGCGGAGATTACAGATACGCAGTATTTT
CDR3: CASSLRGSAEITDTQYF
V: TRBV4-2
size: .
D: .
J: TRBJ2-3

DNA: TGTGCCAGCAGTTGGTCCGGGACAGGGGGCTTGTACACTGAAGCTTTCTTT
CDR3: CASSWSGTGGLYTEAFF
V: TRBV6-5
size: many
D: TRBD1
J: TRBJ1-1

DNA: TGTGCCAGTAGTATCAGGACAGGGGGCCCTAACTATGGCTACACCTTC
CDR3: CASSIRTGGPNYGYTF
V: TRBV19
size: few
D: TRBD1
J: TRBJ1-2

DNA: TGCGCCAGCAGCTTACTAGCGGGAGGCGGGAGTGAAGAGACCCAGTACTTC
CDR3: CASSLLAGGGSEETQYF
V: TRBV5-1
size: few
D: TRBD2
J: TRBJ2-5

DNA: TGTGCCAGCAGCTTGGCGGTCACCGGGGGTTCAGATACGCAGTATTTT
CDR3: CASSLAVTGGSDTQYF
V: TRBV5-6
size: .
D: .
J: TRBJ2-3

DNA: TGTGCCACGGGTGCCGCCACTGAAGCTTTCTTT
CDR3: CATGAATEAFF
V: TRBV12-3/TRBV12-4
size: many
D: .
J: TRBJ1-1

DNA: TGTGCCAGCAGTCCGAATAGCCTGACTAGCGGGAGCGCTAGGGGAGAGACCCAGTACTTC
CDR3: CASSPNSLTSGSARGETQYF
V: TRBV27
size: .
D: TRBD2
J: TRBJ2-5

DNA: TGTGCCAGCCGCGGGGGGTGGGGGGCCAACGTCCTGACTTTC
CDR3: CASRGGWGANVLTF
V: TRBV7-9
size: many
D: TRBD2
J: TRBJ2-6

DNA: TGTGCCAGCAGTTTTCGAGGGGGTTCCGGGGAGGAGACCCAGTACTTC
CDR3: CASSFRGGSGEETQYF
V: TRBV27
size: many
D: .
J: TRBJ2-5